Below, one TCR beta chain is given with its context. This sample was included in a study of blood T cells in healthy people across ages. Together with a sample-barcoded 5' primer, a J-beta primer mix was included in a second PCR lasting about 7 to 12 cycles. Each CDR3 protein gets one entry after TCRdb re-called the 5' RACE reads with MiXCR. This table has about 1,400,000 distinct CDR3 sequences, roughly 40% appearing once. This CDR3 has 16 residues. Deletions cut 5 bases from V and 2 bases from J, with 19 bases between. The TCR sequence derives from a young woman in good health. The sequencing input was blood. The rearrangement joins TRBV12-3 or TRBV12-4 to TRBJ2-7, with D perhaps TRBD1 or TRBD2 (5 bases each). This CDR3 is CASSPGTGKNPYEQYF. CDR3 coding DNA: TGTGCCAGCAGTCCCGGGACGGGGAAGAACCCCTACGAGCAGTACTTC.